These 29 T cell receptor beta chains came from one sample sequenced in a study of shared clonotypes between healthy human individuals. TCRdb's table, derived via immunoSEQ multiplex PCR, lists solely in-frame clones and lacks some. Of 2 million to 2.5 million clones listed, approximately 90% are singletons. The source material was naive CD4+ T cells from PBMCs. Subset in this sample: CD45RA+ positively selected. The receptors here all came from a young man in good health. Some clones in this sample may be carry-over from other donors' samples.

The CDR3 sequence: CSAGSWGLREQFF. For the CDR3, the DNA is TGCAGCGCTGGGAGTTGGGGGCTTCGGGAGCAGTTCTTC. The chain employs TRBV29-1 and TRBJ2-1, with D possibly matching TRBD1 (6 bases). Germline V gene sequence: CDR1 SQVTM, CDR2 ANQGSEA. The germline V and J ends were trimmed by 7 bases and 10 bases, with 20 bases remaining between them. The CDR3 is made up of 13 amino acids.

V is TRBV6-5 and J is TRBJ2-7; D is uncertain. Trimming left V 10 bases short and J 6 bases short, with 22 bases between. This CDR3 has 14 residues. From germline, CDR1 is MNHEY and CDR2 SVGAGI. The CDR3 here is CATTGMVSPREQYF. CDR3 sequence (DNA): TGTGCCACCACGGGTATGGTATCACCCCGCGAGCAGTACTTC.

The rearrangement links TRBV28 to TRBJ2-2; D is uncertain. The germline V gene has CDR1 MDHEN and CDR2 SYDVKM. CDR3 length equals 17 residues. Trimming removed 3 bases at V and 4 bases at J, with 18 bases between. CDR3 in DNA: TGTGCCAGCAGTTTGAGGAGTTACGCGGATGGCACCGGGGAGCTGTTTTTT. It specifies CASSLRSYADGTGELFF. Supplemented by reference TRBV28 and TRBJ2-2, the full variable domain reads DVKVTQSSRYLVKRTGEKVFLECVQDMDHENMFWYRQDPGLGLRLIYFSYDVKMKEKGDIPEGYSVSREKKERFSLILESASTNQTSMYLCASSLRSYADGTGELFFGEGSRLTVL.

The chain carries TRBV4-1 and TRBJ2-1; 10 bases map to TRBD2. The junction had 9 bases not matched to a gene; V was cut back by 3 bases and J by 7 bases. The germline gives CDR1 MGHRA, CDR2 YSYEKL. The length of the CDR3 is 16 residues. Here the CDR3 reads CASSHPTSGFINEQFF. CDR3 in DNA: TGCGCCAGCAGCCATCCGACTAGCGGGTTTATTAATGAGCAGTTCTTC.

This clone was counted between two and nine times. The CDR3 coding sequence is TGTGCCAGCAGCGTGGGTGGCTCGGGGGGGAATTTAGCTGGGGCCAACGTCCTGACTTTC. It yields the protein CASSVGGSGGNLAGANVLTF. The chain recombines TRBV5-4 with TRBJ2-6, with 8 bases aligning to TRBD2. Germline CDR1 and CDR2: SGHNT and YYREEE (reference sequence). V gave up 4 bases and J gave up 2 bases; unmatched junction bases: 17. The CDR3 runs to 20 residues.

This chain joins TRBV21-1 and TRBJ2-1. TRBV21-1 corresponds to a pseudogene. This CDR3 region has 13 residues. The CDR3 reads CASRGGPYNEQFF. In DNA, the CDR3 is TGTGCCAGCCGGGGCGGGCCTTACAATGAGCAGTTCTTC.

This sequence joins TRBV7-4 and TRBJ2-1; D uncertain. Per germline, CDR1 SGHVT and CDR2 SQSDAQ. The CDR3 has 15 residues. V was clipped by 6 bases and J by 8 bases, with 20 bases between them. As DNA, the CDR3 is TGTGCCAGCAGACAAGCACTGATATTTTGGGATGAGCAGTTCTTC. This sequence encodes CASRQALIFWDEQFF.

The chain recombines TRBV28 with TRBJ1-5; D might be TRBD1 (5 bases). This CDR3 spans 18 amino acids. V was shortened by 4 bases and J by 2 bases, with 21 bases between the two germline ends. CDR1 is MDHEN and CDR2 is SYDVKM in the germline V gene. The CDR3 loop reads CASSSRGWGRAGNQPQHF. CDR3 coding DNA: TGTGCCAGCAGTTCCCGGGGATGGGGCAGGGCGGGCAATCAGCCCCAGCATTTT.

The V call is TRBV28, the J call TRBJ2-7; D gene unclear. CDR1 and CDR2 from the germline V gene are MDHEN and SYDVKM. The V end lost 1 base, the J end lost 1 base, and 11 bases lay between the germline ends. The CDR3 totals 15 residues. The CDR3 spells CASSLFGTYSYEQYF. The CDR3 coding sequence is TGTGCCAGCAGTTTATTTGGTACTTATTCCTACGAGCAGTACTTC.

The CDR3 loop reads CASSRDRNSYGYTF. CDR3 nucleotide sequence: TGTGCCAGCAGCCGTGACAGAAACTCCTATGGCTACACCTTC. The chain is built from TRBV27 and TRBJ1-2, with a possible D match to TRBD1 (5 bases). The CDR3 runs 14 residues. Germline V gene lookup returns CDR1 MNHEY and CDR2 SMNVEV (reference sequence). The V and J ends lost 6 bases and 4 bases respectively, with 15 bases between them.

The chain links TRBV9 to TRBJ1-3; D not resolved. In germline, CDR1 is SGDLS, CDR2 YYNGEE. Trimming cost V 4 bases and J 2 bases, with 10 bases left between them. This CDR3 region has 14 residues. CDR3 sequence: CASSRGLPGNTIYF. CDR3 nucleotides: TGTGCCAGCAGCCGCGGGCTTCCTGGAAACACCATATATTTT.

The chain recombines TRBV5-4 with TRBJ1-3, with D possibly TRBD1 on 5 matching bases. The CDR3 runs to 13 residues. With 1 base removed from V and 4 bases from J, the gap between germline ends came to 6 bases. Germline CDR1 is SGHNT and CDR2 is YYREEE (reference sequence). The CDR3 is CASSLRDGNTIYF. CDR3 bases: TGTGCCAGCAGCTTGAGGGACGGAAACACCATATATTTT.

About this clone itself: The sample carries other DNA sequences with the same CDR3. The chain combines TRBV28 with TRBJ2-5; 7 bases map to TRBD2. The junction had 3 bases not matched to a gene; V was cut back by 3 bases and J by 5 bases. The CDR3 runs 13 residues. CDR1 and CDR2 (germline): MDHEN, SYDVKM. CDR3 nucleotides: TGTGCCAGCAGTTTGGGGGGAGGGGAGACCCAGTACTTC. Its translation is CASSLGGGETQYF.

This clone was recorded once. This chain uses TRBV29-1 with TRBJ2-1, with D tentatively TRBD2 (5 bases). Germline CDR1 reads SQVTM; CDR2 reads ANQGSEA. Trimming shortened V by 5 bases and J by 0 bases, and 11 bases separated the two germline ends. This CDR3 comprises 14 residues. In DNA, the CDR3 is TGCAGCGTTCTGAGGGCGAGCTCCTACAATGAGCAGTTCTTC. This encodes CSVLRASSYNEQFF.

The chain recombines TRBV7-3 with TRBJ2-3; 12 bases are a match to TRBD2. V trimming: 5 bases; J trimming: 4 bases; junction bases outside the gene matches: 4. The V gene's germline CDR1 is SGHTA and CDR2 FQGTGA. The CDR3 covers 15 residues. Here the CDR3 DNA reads TGTGCCAGCAGCCCACGACTAGCGGGGGCAGATACGCAGTATTTT. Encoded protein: CASSPRLAGADTQYF.

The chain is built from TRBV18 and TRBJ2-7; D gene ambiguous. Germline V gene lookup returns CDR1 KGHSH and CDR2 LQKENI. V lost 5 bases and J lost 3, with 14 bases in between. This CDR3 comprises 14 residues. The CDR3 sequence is CASSSGRRNYEQYF. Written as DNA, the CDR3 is TGTGCCAGCTCATCAGGACGGCGAAACTACGAGCAGTACTTC.

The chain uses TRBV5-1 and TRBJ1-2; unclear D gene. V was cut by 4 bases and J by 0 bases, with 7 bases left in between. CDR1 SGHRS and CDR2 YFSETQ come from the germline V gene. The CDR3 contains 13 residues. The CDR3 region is CASSPRANYGYTF. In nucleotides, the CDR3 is TGCGCCAGCAGCCCGAGGGCTAACTATGGCTACACCTTC. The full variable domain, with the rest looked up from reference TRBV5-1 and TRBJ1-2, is KAGVTQTPRYLIKTRGQQVTLSCSPISGHRSVSWYQQTPGQGLQFLFEYFSETQRNKGNFPGRFSGRQFSNSRSEMNVSTLELGDSALYLCASSPRANYGYTFGSGTRLTVV.

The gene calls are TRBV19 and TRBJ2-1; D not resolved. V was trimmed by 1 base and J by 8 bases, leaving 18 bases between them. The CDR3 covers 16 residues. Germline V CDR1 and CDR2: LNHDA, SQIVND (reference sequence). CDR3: CASSIGRVVVGDEQFF. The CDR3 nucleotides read TGTGCCAGTAGTATAGGTCGAGTGGTAGTTGGGGATGAGCAGTTCTTC.

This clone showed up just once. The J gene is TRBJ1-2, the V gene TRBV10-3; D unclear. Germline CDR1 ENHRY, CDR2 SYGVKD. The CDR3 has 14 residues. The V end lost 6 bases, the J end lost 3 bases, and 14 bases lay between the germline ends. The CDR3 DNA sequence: TGTGCCATCAGCCCCCGTCAAGCGGACTATGGCTACACCTTC. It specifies CAISPRQADYGYTF.

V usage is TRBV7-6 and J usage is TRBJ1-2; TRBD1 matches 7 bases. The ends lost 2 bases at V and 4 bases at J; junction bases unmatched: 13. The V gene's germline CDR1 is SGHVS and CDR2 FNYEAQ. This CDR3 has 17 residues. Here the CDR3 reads CASSLSPGQAAAYGYTF. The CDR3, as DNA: TGTGCCAGCAGCTTATCCCCTGGACAGGCGGCGGCCTATGGCTACACCTTC.

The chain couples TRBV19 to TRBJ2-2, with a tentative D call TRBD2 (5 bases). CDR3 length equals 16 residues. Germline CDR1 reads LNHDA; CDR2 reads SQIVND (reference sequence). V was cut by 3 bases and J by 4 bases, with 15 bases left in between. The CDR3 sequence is CASSMRLGGGTGELFF. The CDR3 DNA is TGTGCCAGTAGTATGCGTCTTGGAGGCGGCACCGGGGAGCTGTTTTTT.

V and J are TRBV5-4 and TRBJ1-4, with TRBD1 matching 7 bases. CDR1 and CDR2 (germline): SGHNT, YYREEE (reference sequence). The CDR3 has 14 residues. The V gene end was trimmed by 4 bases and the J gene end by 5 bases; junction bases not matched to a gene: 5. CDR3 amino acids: CASSQTGMNEKLFF. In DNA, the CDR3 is TGTGCCAGCAGCCAGACAGGGATGAATGAAAAACTGTTTTTT.

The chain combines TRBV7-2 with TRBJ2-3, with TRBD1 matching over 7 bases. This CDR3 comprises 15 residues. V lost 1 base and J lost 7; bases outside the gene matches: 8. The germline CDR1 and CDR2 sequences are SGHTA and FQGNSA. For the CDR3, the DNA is TGTGCCAGCAGCTTAGTGGTCAGGGGGAGAAATACGCAGTATTTT. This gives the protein CASSLVVRGRNTQYF.

CDR3 coding DNA: TGTGCCAGCAGCTTGGGACAGGACTTTGACTACGAGCAGTACTTC. Its translation is CASSLGQDFDYEQYF. This sequence joins TRBV5-8 and TRBJ2-7; a weak D match, TRBD1 (6 bases). CDR3 length: 15 amino acids. Germline V gene lookup returns CDR1 SGHTS and CDR2 YDEGEE. The V end lost 0 bases, the J end lost 3 bases, and 13 bases lay between the germline ends.

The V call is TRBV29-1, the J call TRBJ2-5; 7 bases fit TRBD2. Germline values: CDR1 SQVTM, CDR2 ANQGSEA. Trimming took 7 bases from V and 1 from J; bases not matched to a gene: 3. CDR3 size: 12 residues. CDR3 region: CSATSSQETQYF. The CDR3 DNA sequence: TGCAGCGCGACTAGCAGCCAAGAGACCCAGTACTTC.

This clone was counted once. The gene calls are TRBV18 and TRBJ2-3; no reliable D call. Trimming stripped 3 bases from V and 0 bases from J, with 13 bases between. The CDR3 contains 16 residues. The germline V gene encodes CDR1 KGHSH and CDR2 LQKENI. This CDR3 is CASSPTLVVSTDTQYF. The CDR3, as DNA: TGTGCCAGCTCACCCACCCTTGTGGTGAGCACAGATACGCAGTATTTT.

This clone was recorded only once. The CDR3 reads CASTDQGTSGANVLTF. CDR3 nucleotides: TGTGCCAGCACCGACCAGGGGACCTCTGGGGCCAACGTCCTGACTTTC. V and J are TRBV28 and TRBJ2-6, with D possibly being TRBD1 (6 bases). Germline V CDR1 and CDR2: MDHEN, SYDVKM. CDR3 length: 16 amino acids. V lost 7 bases and J 0 bases, leaving 13 bases between the germline ends.

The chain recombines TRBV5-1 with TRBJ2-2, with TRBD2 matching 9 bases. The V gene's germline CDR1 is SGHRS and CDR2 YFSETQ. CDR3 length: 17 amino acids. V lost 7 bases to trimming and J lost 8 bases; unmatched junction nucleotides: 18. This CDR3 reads CASGWTSAWTFGGELFF. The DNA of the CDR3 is TGCGCCAGCGGCTGGACTAGCGCCTGGACGTTTGGTGGGGAGCTGTTTTTT.

CDR3: CASSQDLGTGALAGGAYNEQFF. CDR3 DNA: TGTGCCAGCAGCCAAGATTTAGGGACAGGGGCGCTAGCGGGGGGAGCCTACAATGAGCAGTTCTTC. The chain employs TRBV4-2 and TRBJ2-1; tentative D call: TRBD2 (11 bases). CDR1 is LGHNA and CDR2 is YNFKEQ in the germline V gene. Trimming took 0 bases from V and 2 from J, leaving 29 bases between them. The CDR3 has 22 amino acids.